Sequencing of this T cell receptor beta chain was carried out in a study of vaccination and CD4 T cells after COVID-19. The CDR3 loop spans 11 amino acids. The germline V gene encodes CDR1 SGHRS and CDR2 YFSETQ. The germline V and J ends were trimmed by 5 bases and 5 bases, with 7 bases remaining between them. At the Johns Hopkins FTIC core, DNA taken from cultured CD4+ T cells was sequenced by way of the Oncomine TCR Beta short-read assay. From cultured CD4+ T cells, genomic DNA was extracted. TCRdb re-called the PCR reads with MiXCR, one entry per CDR3 protein. The data show tens of thousands of distinct CDR3 sequences, approximately 37% seen once. Treatment given: roughly nine-day PBMC culture with coronavirus spike peptide pools or control peptides (ViraFEST assay). Recorded positive PCR dates fall between March and December 2020, preceding US Alpha, Beta and Delta variants. Concerning this clonotype: Antigen: not known.

The sequenced material came from CD4+ T cells from blood, cultured in vitro. The origin of this receptor is a human donor who had recovered from COVID-19. The gene calls are TRBV5-1 and TRBJ2-5; D might be TRBD2 (5 bases). The DNA of the CDR3 is TGCGCCAGCAGGGGGAGTGAGACCCAGTACTTC. This gives the protein CASRGSETQYF.